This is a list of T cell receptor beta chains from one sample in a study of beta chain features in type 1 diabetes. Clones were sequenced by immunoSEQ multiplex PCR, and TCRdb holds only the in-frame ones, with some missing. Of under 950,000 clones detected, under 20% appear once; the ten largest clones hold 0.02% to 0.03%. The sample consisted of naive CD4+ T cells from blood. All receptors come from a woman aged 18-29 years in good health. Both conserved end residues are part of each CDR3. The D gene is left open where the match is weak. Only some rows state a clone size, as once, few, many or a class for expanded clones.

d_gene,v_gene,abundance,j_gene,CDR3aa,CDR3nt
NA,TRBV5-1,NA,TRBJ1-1,CASSLSGMTAEAFF,TGCGCCAGCAGCTTGTCGGGCATGACGGCTGAAGCTTTCTTT
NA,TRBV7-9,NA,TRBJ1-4,CASSSRHFEKLFF,TGTGCCAGCAGTTCAAGACATTTTGAAAAACTGTTTTTT
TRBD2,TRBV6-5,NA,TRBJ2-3,CASSYSNFIAGDTQYF,TGTGCCAGCAGTTACTCGAATTTCATAGCGGGAGATACGCAGTATTTT
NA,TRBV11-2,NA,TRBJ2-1,CASSLGLASYNEQFF,TGTGCCAGCAGCTTAGGCCTAGCGTCCTACAATGAGCAGTTCTTC
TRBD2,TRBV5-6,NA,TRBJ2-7,CASSLRGLTGYEQYF,TGTGCCAGCAGCTTAAGGGGACTAACTGGTTACGAGCAGTACTTC
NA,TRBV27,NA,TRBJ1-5,CASSLGQGQQPQHF,TGTGCCAGCAGTTTGGGGCAGGGACAACAGCCCCAGCATTTT
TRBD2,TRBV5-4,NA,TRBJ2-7,CASSQSGLAGMREQYF,TGTGCCAGCAGCCAATCCGGACTAGCGGGAATGAGGGAGCAGTACTTC
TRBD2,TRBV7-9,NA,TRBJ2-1,CASSDTGTSEYYNEQFF,TGTGCCAGCAGCGACACCGGGACTAGCGAGTACTACAATGAGCAGTTCTTC
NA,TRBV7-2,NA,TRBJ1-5,CASSLTQDQPQHF,TGTGCCAGCAGCTTGACCCAAGATCAGCCCCAGCATTTT
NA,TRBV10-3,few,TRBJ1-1,CAISDQMNTEAFF,TGTGCCATCAGTGACCAGATGAACACTGAAGCTTTCTTT
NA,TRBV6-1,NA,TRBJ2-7,CASSESDPYEQYF,TGTGCCAGCAGTGAATCTGACCCCTACGAGCAGTACTTC
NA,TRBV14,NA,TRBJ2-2,CASSQGQTGELFF,TGTGCCAGCAGCCAAGGACAGACCGGGGAGCTGTTTTTT
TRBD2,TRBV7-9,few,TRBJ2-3,CASSFKASGSVGDTQYF,TGTGCCAGCAGCTTCAAGGCTAGCGGGAGTGTTGGAGATACGCAGTATTTT
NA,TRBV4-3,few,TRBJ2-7,CASSQERGPGEQYF,TGCGCCAGCAGCCAAGAGAGAGGGCCAGGAGAGCAGTACTTC
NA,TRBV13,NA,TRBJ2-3,CASSLGTDTQYF,TGTGCCAGCAGCCTAGGGACCGATACGCAGTATTTT
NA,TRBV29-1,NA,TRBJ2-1,CSVLGLKVEQFF,TGCAGCGTTTTAGGGCTAAAGGTTGAGCAGTTCTTC
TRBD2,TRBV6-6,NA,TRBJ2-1,CASSPTSAYNEQFF,TGTGCCAGCAGCCCGACTAGCGCGTACAATGAGCAGTTCTTC
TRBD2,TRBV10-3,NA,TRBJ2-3,CAISVGSGRAGSADTQYF,TGTGCCATCAGTGTGGGTAGCGGGAGGGCCGGTAGCGCAGATACGCAGTATTTT
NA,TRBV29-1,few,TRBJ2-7,CSVVEQTYEQYF,TGCAGCGTTGTGGAACAGACCTACGAGCAGTACTTC
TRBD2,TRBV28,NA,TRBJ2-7,CASSLGGAQSYEQYF,TGTGCCAGCAGCCTCGGGGGGGCTCAGTCCTACGAGCAGTACTTC
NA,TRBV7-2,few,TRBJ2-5,CASSLLRKTQYF,TGTGCCAGCAGCTTACTTAGGAAGACCCAGTACTTC
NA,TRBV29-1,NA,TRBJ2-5,CSVEPGTDQETQYF,TGCAGCGTTGAACCTGGGACGGATCAGGAGACCCAGTACTTC
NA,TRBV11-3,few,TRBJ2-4,CASSPGLPGAKNIQYF,TGTGCCAGCAGCCCAGGACTACCGGGGGCCAAAAACATTCAGTACTTC
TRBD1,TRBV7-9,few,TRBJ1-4,CASTRNGQGSEKLFF,TGTGCCAGCACCAGAAATGGACAGGGAAGCGAAAAACTGTTTTTT
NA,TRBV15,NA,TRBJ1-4,CATSTLQGKLFF,TGTGCCACCAGCACCCTACAGGGAAAACTGTTTTTT
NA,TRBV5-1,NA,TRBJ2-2,CASSLGGPKPTGELFF,TGCGCCAGCAGCTTGGGGGGACCGAAACCCACCGGGGAGCTGTTTTTT
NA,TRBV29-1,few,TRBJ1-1,CSVEVQGLVEAFF,TGCAGCGTTGAGGTCCAGGGATTAGTTGAAGCTTTCTTT
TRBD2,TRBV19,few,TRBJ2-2,CASSRTSGRPGELFF,TGTGCCAGTAGCCGGACTAGCGGGAGGCCCGGGGAGCTGTTTTTT
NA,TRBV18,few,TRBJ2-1,CASSPGVVAPWGQFF,TGTGCCAGCTCACCCGGGGTAGTTGCACCCTGGGGGCAGTTCTTC
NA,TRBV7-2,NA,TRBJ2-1,CASSLTREGEQFF,TGTGCCAGCAGCCTGACTAGGGAAGGTGAGCAGTTCTTC
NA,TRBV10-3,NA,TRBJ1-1,CAIRALNTEAFF,TGTGCCATCAGGGCTCTGAACACTGAAGCTTTCTTT
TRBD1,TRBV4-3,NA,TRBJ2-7,CASSQGVIGQGISYEQYF,TGCGCCAGCAGCCAAGGGGTCATCGGACAGGGTATATCCTACGAGCAGTACTTC
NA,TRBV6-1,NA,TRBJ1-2,CASSEQGSYGYTF,TGTGCCAGCAGTGAACAGGGATCCTATGGCTACACCTTC
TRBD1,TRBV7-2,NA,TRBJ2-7,CASRQPGQEFNEQYF,TGTGCCAGCAGGCAACCGGGACAGGAATTCAACGAGCAGTACTTC
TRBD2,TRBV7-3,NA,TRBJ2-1,CASSPRTSGSYNEQFF,TGTGCCAGCAGCCCCCGGACTAGCGGGTCCTACAATGAGCAGTTCTTC
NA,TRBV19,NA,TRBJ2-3,CASSIRGQSTDTQYF,TGTGCCAGTAGTATCCGGGGACAAAGCACAGATACGCAGTATTTT
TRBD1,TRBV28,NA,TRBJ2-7,CASRDGTGAYEQYF,TGTGCCAGCAGGGATGGGACAGGGGCATACGAGCAGTACTTC
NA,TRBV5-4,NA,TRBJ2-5,CASSLEGSRETQYF,TGTGCCAGCAGCTTGGAAGGGTCGCGGGAGACCCAGTACTTC
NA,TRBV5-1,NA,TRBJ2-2,CASSLVGTPNTGELFF,TGCGCCAGCAGCTTGGTTGGGACACCGAACACCGGGGAGCTGTTTTTT
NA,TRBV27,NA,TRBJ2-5,CASSFGRGQETQYF,TGTGCCAGCAGTTTCGGCCGGGGCCAAGAGACCCAGTACTTC
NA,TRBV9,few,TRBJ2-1,CASSVGPSNEQFF,TGTGCCAGCAGCGTGGGACCTTCCAATGAGCAGTTCTTC